The rows below give T cell receptor beta chains drawn from one sample of a study of T cells in Graves' hyperthyroidism and ophthalmopathy. One entry per CDR3 protein, called by TCRdb with MiXCR from the multiplex PCR reads. The profile shows about 290,000 distinct CDR3 sequences, about 14% of them singletons. Source material: blood. Source of these receptors: a woman aged 25 to 39 with Graves' hyperthyroidism that later progressed to Graves' ophthalmopathy. CDR3s leave out the opening cysteine and the closing phenylalanine or tryptophan.

v_call cdr3_aa
TRBV5-1 ASSQMAGQGNTEAF
TRBV24-1 ATSGRPPLAGGGSYEQY
TRBV7-3 ASSLSTDADSGNTIY
TRBV25-1 ASTGTVEAF
TRBV9 ASSAGGTDAEAF
TRBV18 ASSPWPGQGDAGSNTGELF
TRBV6-2/TRBV6-3 ASSFLGLAVFTDTQY
TRBV6-1 ASSSKTGLVYTGELF
TRBV20-1 SARAALAGLQRYEQY
TRBV7-2 ASSFGGMGGELF
TRBV7-6 ASSASGTTYEQY
TRBV12-3/TRBV12-4 ASSLSGRVYEQY
TRBV9 ASSVVAGSTDTQY
TRBV28 ASSSRDSAGNTIY
TRBV7-2 ASSLGGGVSSYNEQF
TRBV2 ASSERVETQY
TRBV19 ASSIDLGGGNEQF
TRBV12-3/TRBV12-4 ASSGQGAHEQY
TRBV28 ASSFEGTQETQY
TRBV5-1 ASSLDPQDTQY
TRBV7-2 ASSRPGGNYGYT
TRBV19 ASSPLAGSSYNEQF
TRBV30 ACSGGRGTEAF
TRBV7-8 ASSLMRADTQY
TRBV15 ATSRGNTYEQY
TRBV5-1 ASSLIRDGELF
TRBV9 ASSVEGDVQETQY
TRBV7-9 ASSLVGRAYEQY
TRBV2 ASSYLAGATGELF
TRBV6-2/TRBV6-3 ASRDGTSGNNEQF
TRBV10-3 ATGAGSYIDTQY
TRBV20-1 SAPSSAGGNNEQF